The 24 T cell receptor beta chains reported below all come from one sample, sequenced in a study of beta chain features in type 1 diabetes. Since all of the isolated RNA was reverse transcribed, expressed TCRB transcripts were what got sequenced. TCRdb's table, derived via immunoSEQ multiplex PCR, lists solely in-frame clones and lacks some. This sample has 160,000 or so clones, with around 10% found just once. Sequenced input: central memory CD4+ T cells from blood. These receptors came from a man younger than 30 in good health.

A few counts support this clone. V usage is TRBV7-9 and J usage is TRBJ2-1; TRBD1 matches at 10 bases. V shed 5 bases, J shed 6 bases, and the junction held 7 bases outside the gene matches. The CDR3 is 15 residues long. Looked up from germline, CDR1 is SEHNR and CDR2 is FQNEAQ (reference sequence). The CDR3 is CASSLDRGQVNEQFF. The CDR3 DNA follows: TGTGCCAGCAGCCTCGACAGGGGGCAGGTCAATGAGCAGTTCTTC.

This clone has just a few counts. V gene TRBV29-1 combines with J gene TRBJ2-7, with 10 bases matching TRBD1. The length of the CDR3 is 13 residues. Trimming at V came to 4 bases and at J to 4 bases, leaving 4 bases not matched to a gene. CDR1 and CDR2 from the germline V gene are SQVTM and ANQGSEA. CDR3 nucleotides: TGCAGCGTTGGTAGGGACAGGGGTTACGAGCAGTACTTC. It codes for CSVGRDRGYEQYF.

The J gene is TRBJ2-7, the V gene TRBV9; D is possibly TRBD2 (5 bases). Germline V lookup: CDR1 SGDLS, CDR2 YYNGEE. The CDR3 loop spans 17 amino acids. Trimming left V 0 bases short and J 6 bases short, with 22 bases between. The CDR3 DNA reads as TGTGCCAGCAGCGTAGTCCCGGACGTAGGAGCTCGGGGCGAGCAGTACTTC. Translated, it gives CASSVVPDVGARGEQYF.

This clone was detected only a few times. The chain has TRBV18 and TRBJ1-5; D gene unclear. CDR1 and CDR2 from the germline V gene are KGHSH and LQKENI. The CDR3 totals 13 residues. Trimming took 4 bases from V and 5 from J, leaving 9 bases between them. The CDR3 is CASSRIRDQPQHF. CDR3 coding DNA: TGTGCCAGCTCACGAATACGTGATCAGCCCCAGCATTTT. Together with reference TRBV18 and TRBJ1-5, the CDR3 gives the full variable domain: NAGVMQNPRHLVRRRGQEARLRCSPMKGHSHVYWYRQLPEEGLKFMVYLQKENIIDESGMPKERFSAEFPKEGPSILRIQQVVRGDSAAYFCASSRIRDQPQHFGDGTRLSIL.

The CDR3 DNA reads as TGTGCCAGCAGCAGAGGCAGCGGGGCTAGCACAGATACGCAGTATTTT. It yields the protein CASSRGSGASTDTQYF. The V and J genes are TRBV28 and TRBJ2-3, with 7 bases aligning to TRBD2. J lost 0 bases, V lost 6 bases, and 9 bases had no gene match. CDR1 is MDHEN and CDR2 is SYDVKM in the germline V gene. CDR3 length equals 16 residues.

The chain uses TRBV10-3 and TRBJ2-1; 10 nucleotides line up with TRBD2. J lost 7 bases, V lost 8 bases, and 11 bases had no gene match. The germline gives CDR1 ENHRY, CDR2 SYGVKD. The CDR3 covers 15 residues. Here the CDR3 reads CAILSGRAFSNEQFF. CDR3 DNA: TGTGCCATCCTGAGCGGGAGGGCTTTCAGTAATGAGCAGTTCTTC.

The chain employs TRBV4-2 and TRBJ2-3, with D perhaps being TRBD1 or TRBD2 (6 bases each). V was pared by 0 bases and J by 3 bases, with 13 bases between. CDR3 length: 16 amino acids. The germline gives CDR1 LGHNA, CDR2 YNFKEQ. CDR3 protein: CASSQEPGATTDTQYF. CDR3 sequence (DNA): TGTGCCAGCAGCCAAGAGCCGGGGGCGACGACAGATACGCAGTATTTT.

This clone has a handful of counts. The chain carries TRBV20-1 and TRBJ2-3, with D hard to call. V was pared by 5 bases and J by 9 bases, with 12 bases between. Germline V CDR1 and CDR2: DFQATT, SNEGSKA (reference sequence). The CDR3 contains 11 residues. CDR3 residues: CSADTLGTQYF. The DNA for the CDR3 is TGCAGTGCTGACACCCTCGGGACGCAGTATTTT.

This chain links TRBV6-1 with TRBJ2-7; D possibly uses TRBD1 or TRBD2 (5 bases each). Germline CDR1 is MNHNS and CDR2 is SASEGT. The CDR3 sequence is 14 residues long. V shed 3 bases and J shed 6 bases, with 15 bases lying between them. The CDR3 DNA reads TGTGCCAGCAGTGAGGGAGCATACCAGGGCGAGCAGTACTTC. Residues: CASSEGAYQGEQYF.

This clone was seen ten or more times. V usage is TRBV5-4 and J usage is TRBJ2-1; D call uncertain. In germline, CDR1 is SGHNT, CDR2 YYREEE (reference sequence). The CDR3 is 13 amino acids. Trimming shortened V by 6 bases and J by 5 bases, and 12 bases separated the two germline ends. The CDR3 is CASTPIGHNEQFF. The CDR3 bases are TGTGCCAGCACCCCGATCGGACACAATGAGCAGTTCTTC.

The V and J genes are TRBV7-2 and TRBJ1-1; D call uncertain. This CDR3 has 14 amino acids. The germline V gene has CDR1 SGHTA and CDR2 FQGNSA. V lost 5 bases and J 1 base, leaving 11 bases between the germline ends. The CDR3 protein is CASSPILQNTEAFF. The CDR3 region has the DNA TGTGCCAGCAGCCCTATACTTCAGAACACTGAAGCTTTCTTT.

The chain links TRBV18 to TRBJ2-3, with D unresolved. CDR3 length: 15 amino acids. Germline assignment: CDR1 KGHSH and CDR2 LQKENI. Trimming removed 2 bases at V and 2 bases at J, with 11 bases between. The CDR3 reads CASSPKDSNTDTQYF. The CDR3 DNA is TGTGCCAGCTCACCAAAAGACTCGAACACAGATACGCAGTATTTT.

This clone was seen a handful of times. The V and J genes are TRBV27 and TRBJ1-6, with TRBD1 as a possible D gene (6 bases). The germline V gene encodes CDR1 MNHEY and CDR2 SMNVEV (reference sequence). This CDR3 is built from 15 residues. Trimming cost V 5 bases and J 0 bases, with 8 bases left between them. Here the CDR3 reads CASSGTFSYNSPLHF. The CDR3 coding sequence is TGTGCCAGCAGTGGGACATTCTCCTATAATTCACCCCTCCACTTT.

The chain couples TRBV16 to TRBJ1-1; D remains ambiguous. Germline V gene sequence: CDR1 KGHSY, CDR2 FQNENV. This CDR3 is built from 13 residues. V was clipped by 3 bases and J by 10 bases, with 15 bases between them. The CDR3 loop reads CASSHHTSRRAFF. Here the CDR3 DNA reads TGTGCCAGCAGCCACCATACGTCCAGGCGAGCTTTCTTT. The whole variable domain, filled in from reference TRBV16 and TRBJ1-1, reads GEEVAQTPKHLVRGEGQKAKLYCAPIKGHSYVFWYQQVLKNEFKFLISFQNENVFDETGMPKERFSAKCLPNSPCSLEIQATKLEDSAVYFCASSHHTSRRAFFGQGTRLTVV.

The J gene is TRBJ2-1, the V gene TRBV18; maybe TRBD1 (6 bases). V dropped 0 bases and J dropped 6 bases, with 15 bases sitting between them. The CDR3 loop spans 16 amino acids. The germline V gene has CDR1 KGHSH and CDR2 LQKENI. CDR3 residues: CASSPPSQGYFNEQFF. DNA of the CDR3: TGTGCCAGCTCACCACCGAGCCAGGGGTACTTCAATGAGCAGTTCTTC.

The CDR3 spells CASRQANTGELFF. CDR3 bases: TGTGCCAGCCGACAGGCCAACACCGGGGAGCTGTTTTTT. The chain joins TRBV28 to TRBJ2-2, with D maybe TRBD1 (6 bases). This CDR3 comprises 13 residues. V lost 8 bases and J 2 bases, leaving 9 bases between the germline ends. Germline lookup yields CDR1 MDHEN and CDR2 SYDVKM.

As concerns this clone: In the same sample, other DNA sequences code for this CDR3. CDR3 region: CAISESGPNNQPQHF. DNA for the CDR3: TGTGCCATCAGTGAGTCGGGACCGAACAATCAGCCCCAGCATTTT. The chain employs TRBV10-3 and TRBJ1-5, with a weak D call TRBD1 (5 bases). V was clipped by 0 bases and J by 3 bases, with 9 bases between them. Germline V gene data show CDR1 as ENHRY and CDR2 as SYGVKD. The CDR3 has 15 amino acids.

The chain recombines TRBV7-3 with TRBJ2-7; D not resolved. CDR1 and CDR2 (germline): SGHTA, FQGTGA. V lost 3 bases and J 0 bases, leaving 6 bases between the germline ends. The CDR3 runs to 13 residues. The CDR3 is CASSFGSSYEQYF. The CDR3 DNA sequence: TGTGCCAGCAGCTTTGGCAGCTCCTACGAGCAGTACTTC. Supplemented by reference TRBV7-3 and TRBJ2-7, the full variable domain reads GAGVSQTPSNKVTEKGKYVELRCDPISGHTALYWYRQSLGQGPEFLIYFQGTGAADDSGLPNDRFFAVRPEGSVSTLKIQRTERGDSAVYLCASSFGSSYEQYFGPGTRLTVT.

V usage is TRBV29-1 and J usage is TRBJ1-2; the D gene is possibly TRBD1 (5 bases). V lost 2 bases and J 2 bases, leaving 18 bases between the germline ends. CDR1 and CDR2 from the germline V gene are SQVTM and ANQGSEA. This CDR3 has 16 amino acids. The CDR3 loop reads CSVELGPGRTNYGYTF. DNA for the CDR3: TGCAGCGTTGAATTGGGGCCAGGGAGGACAAACTATGGCTACACCTTC.

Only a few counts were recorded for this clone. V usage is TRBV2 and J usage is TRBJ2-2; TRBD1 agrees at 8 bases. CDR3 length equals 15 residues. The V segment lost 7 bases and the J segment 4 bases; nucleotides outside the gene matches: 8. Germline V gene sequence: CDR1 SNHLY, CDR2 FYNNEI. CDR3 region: CASIGHTGGTGELFF. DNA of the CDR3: TGTGCCAGCATTGGACATACAGGGGGCACCGGGGAGCTGTTTTTT.

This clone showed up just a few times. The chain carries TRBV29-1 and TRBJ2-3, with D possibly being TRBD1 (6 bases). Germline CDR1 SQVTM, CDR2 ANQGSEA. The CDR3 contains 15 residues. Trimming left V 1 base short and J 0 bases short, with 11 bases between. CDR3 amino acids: CSVEAQGISTDTQYF. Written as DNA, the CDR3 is TGCAGCGTTGAAGCGCAGGGGATTAGCACAGATACGCAGTATTTT.

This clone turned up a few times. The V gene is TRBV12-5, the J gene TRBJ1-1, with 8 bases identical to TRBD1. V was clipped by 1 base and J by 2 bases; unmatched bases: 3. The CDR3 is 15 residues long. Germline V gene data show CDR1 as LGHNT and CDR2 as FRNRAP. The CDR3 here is CASGLATGENTEAFF. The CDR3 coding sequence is TGTGCTAGTGGTTTGGCGACAGGGGAAAACACTGAAGCTTTCTTT.

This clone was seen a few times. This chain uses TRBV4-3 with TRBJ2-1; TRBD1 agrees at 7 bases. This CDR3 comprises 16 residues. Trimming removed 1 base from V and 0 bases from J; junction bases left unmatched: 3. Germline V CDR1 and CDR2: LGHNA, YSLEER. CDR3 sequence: CASSQGRGPSYNEQFF. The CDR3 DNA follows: TGCGCCAGCAGCCAAGGTAGGGGGCCCTCCTACAATGAGCAGTTCTTC.

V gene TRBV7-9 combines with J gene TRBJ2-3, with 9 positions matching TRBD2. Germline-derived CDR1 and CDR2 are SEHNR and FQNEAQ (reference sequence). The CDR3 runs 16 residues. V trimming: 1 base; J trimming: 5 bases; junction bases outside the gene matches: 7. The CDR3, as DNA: TGTGCCAGCAGCTTAGGCCTAGCGGGGAGTGTAGATACGCAGTATTTT. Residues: CASSLGLAGSVDTQYF.